This TCR beta chain was obtained from a study of metastatic and nonmetastatic thyroid tumors. As for the study in general: Comparison of repertoires was carried out across blood and tumor or nodule tissue from malignant and benign thyroid patients. Whole-study findings and limits: TCR beta diversity was reportedly significantly higher in malignant thyroid tumors than benign nodules, in blood and tumor.

The CDR3 has 16 residues. J lost 7 bases, V lost 2 bases, and 8 bases had no gene match. Germline CDR1 and CDR2: MNHNS and SASEGT. In the source study's methods: A distant-metastasis classifier for papillary thyroid cancer was built using CDR3 differences across clinicopathological groups. From the PCR reads, TCRdb re-called clones with MiXCR. For this entry, the V and J calls and clone size follow TCRdb and not the study's own pipeline. This table has fewer than 6,500 clones, about 32% appearing once. Prior to thyroid surgery, none of the patients had received any treatment. This clone was counted only a few times. Its specificity is not known.

The sample consisted of adjacent normal tissue. The TCR sequence derives from a female donor with papillary thyroid cancer or a benign thyroid nodule (not recorded which). Some clones in this sample may be carry-over from other donors' samples. The chain has TRBV6-1 and TRBJ2-2, with 9 nucleotides matching TRBD1. The CDR3 protein is CASSEPPGQGLGELFF. CDR3 in DNA: TGTGCCAGCAGTGAACCTCCGGGACAGGGACTCGGGGAGCTGTTTTTT.